This is a list of T cell receptor beta chains from one sample in a study of shared clonotypes between healthy human individuals. Libraries were prepared by immunoSEQ multiplex PCR; TCRdb keeps only in-frame clonotypes and omits some of them. The table has approximately 2.5 million clones, about 92% seen once. The source material was naive CD4+ T cells sorted from blood. The source of these receptors is a man younger than 30 in good health. CDR3s include the opening cysteine and the closing phenylalanine or tryptophan. A D gene is named only where the DNA matches it firmly. Part of the rows lack a size; the others show once, few, many or a class for expanded clones.

DNA,CDR3,size,D,J,V
TGTGCCAGCAGCTCGACAGGGAAGGAAGAAAAACTGTTTTTT,CASSSTGKEEKLFF,.,TRBD1,TRBJ1-4,TRBV5-4
TGTGCCAGCAGCTTTACCACAGGGGGGAAGGCGAACACTGAAGCTTTCTTT,CASSFTTGGKANTEAFF,.,TRBD1,TRBJ1-1,TRBV13
TGCGCCAGCAGCCAGGGGGCTACAGGGTCTGCCTATAATTCACCCCTCCACTTT,CASSQGATGSAYNSPLHF,.,.,TRBJ1-6,TRBV4-3
TGTGCCATCGGAGGTGGCCTAGCGGAAACCGGGGAGCTGTTTTTT,CAIGGGLAETGELFF,.,TRBD2,TRBJ2-2,TRBV10-3
TGCGCCAGCAGCCCATCGTGGGGACGGGAGGAGGGCTACACCTTC,CASSPSWGREEGYTF,.,.,TRBJ1-2,TRBV4-1
TGTGCCAGCAGTTACAGCATGAACACTGAAGCTTTCTTT,CASSYSMNTEAFF,.,.,TRBJ1-1,TRBV27
TGTGCCAGCAGCCGTGTACTGACTAGCGGGAGAGGCGGGGAGCTGTTTTTT,CASSRVLTSGRGGELFF,.,TRBD2,TRBJ2-2,TRBV5-8
TGTGCCAGCTGCAGTTACATAGGGCTTTACAATGAGCAGTTCTTC,CASCSYIGLYNEQFF,.,.,TRBJ2-1,TRBV6-6
TGTGCCAGCAGTGTGTCGGGAAGCTCCTACAATGAGCAGTTCTTC,CASSVSGSSYNEQFF,.,.,TRBJ2-1,TRBV2
TGTGCCAGTAGTAGGGGGACGAGTCCCAATTCACCCCTCCACTTT,CASSRGTSPNSPLHF,few,.,TRBJ1-6,TRBV19
TGTGCCAGCAGCTTCCGGAACACTGAAGCTTTCTTT,CASSFRNTEAFF,.,.,TRBJ1-1,TRBV11-2
TGCGCCAGCAGCTACGGAGGGAGGTCCCGGGAAGGCTACACCTTC,CASSYGGRSREGYTF,.,.,TRBJ1-2,TRBV5-1
TGTGCCAGCAGTGACCTTTTCTCGATTGAACAGTTCAATGGCTACACCTTC,CASSDLFSIEQFNGYTF,.,.,TRBJ1-2,TRBV25-1
TGTGCCAGCAGCGTAGGAAACATGGACTATGGCTACACCTTC,CASSVGNMDYGYTF,.,.,TRBJ1-2,TRBV9
TGTGCCTGGAGTACCCTAACAGGGTGGTGGGAGACCCAGTACTTC,CAWSTLTGWWETQYF,.,.,TRBJ2-5,TRBV30
TGTGCCAGCTCACCAACCGAAGGGAGCGGTCAGCCCCAGCATTTT,CASSPTEGSGQPQHF,.,.,TRBJ1-5,TRBV18
TGCGCCAGCAGCTTGGAACAGCCCCAGCATTTT,CASSLEQPQHF,.,.,TRBJ1-5,TRBV5-1
TGTGCCAGCAGCCCACCGGGACTGATTTTTGGGGAGCTGTTTTTT,CASSPPGLIFGELFF,.,.,TRBJ2-2,TRBV6-5
TGTGCCAGCAGCGTAGATTCCACACGACCCTATGGCTACACCTTC,CASSVDSTRPYGYTF,.,.,TRBJ1-2,TRBV9
TGCGCCAGCAGCCAAGCTTGGTATAATGAAAAACTGTTTTTT,CASSQAWYNEKLFF,.,.,TRBJ1-4,TRBV4-1
TGTGCCAGCAGCCTGTTAGGGGACTTGGGCGAAGCTTTCTTT,CASSLLGDLGEAFF,.,.,TRBJ1-1,TRBV6-5
TGTGCCAGCAGCCCCCTCCTGGTCAGGGAGGGCACAGATACGCAGTATTTT,CASSPLLVREGTDTQYF,.,.,TRBJ2-3,TRBV9
TGCGCCAGCCGGCAACTAGCGGGAGTAAACACCGGGGAGCTGTTTTTT,CASRQLAGVNTGELFF,.,TRBD2,TRBJ2-2,TRBV4-1
TGTGCCACCAGCAGAGATTTGAATCAGCCCCAGCATTTT,CATSRDLNQPQHF,.,.,TRBJ1-5,TRBV15
TGTGCCAGCAGCCCCTCCAGGGGATCCTACAATGAGCAGTTCTTC,CASSPSRGSYNEQFF,once,.,TRBJ2-1,TRBV7-9
TGTGCCAGCAGCCCTAAGACAGGGTCTGACTATGGCTACACCTTC,CASSPKTGSDYGYTF,.,TRBD1,TRBJ1-2,TRBV7-2
TGTGCCAGCAGCCAAAAGGGGGGGGTGCTCTACGAGCAGTACTTC,CASSQKGGVLYEQYF,.,.,TRBJ2-7,TRBV7-2
TGTGCCAGCAGCGTAGAGGGACAGGGGGTAAACTATGGCTACACCTTC,CASSVEGQGVNYGYTF,.,TRBD1,TRBJ1-2,TRBV9
TGTGCCAGCAGTGAAGCGATTTACCGGGGCTACACCTTC,CASSEAIYRGYTF,.,.,TRBJ1-2,TRBV2
TGTGCCAGCAGCTTGAAACAGTCGGGTGCGGAGACCCAGTACTTC,CASSLKQSGAETQYF,.,.,TRBJ2-5,TRBV5-4
TGCGCCAGCAGTGAGGGGTCAAAGAGGGACTACGAGCAGTACTTC,CASSEGSKRDYEQYF,.,.,TRBJ2-7,TRBV10-1
TGTGCCAGCAGCTTAGAGTTCCTCGAGCAGAGGCAGTACTTC,CASSLEFLEQRQYF,.,.,TRBJ2-7,TRBV7-2
TGTGCCAGGGGGACAGGGGCTTGGAGTGAAGCTTTCTTT,CARGTGAWSEAFF,.,TRBD1,TRBJ1-1,TRBV9
TGTGCCAGCTCACCGGGACAGGATCAGCCCCAGCATTTT,CASSPGQDQPQHF,.,TRBD1,TRBJ1-5,TRBV18
TGTGCCAGCAGCCGATCCAGGCCCGGGGACAGAGTCTACGAGCAGTACTTC,CASSRSRPGDRVYEQYF,.,TRBD1,TRBJ2-7,TRBV14
TGCGCCAGTGCCGGGACAGGGGGCCGCTACGAGCAGTACTTC,CASAGTGGRYEQYF,.,TRBD1,TRBJ2-7,TRBV5-1
TGTGCCAGTAGTATAGAGGCAGGGAGCGCCTACACCTTC,CASSIEAGSAYTF,.,.,TRBJ1-2,TRBV19
TGTGCCAGTAGTATAGACCCATTAGAGACCCAGTACTTC,CASSIDPLETQYF,.,.,TRBJ2-5,TRBV19
TGTGCCAGCAGGGCCCGGGCCCTAGAGAGCGGCTACACCTTC,CASRARALESGYTF,.,.,TRBJ1-2,TRBV6-1
TGTGCCAGCAGCGTAACCGGACAGAGCACCGGGGAGCTGTTTTTT,CASSVTGQSTGELFF,.,.,TRBJ2-2,TRBV9
TGCGCCAGCAGCGACCGGGACAGGGGGCTCTATGGCTACACCTTC,CASSDRDRGLYGYTF,.,TRBD1,TRBJ1-2,TRBV5-1
TGTGCCAGCCAAACCGGGACTACTAATGAAAAACTGTTTTTT,CASQTGTTNEKLFF,.,.,TRBJ1-4,TRBV6-1
TGTGCCAGCACGGGACAGGTACACAATGAGCAGTTCTTC,CASTGQVHNEQFF,.,TRBD1,TRBJ2-1,TRBV28
TGTGCCAGCAGCCTGGGACAGGGAGATGGCTACACCTTC,CASSLGQGDGYTF,.,TRBD1,TRBJ1-2,TRBV5-6
TGTGCCAGCAGTGAAGCAACAGGGAGGAAGGATGGCTACACCTTC,CASSEATGRKDGYTF,.,.,TRBJ1-2,TRBV2
TGTGCCACCAACCAGGGGGCCTTTAACACTGAAGCTTTCTTT,CATNQGAFNTEAFF,.,TRBD1,TRBJ1-1,TRBV6-5
TGTGCCAGCAGTTCGGGGGGGGCCGCTCACCTCTACGAGCAGTACTTC,CASSSGGAAHLYEQYF,.,TRBD2,TRBJ2-7,TRBV6-5
TGTGCCAGCTCACTCGGACTAGACAATGAGCAGTTCTTC,CASSLGLDNEQFF,.,TRBD2,TRBJ2-1,TRBV18
TGTGCCAGCAGCCCTAGACAGATCTACACTGAAGCTTTCTTT,CASSPRQIYTEAFF,.,.,TRBJ1-1,TRBV5-4
TGCAGCGTTGACGGACGGAACACCGGGGAGCTGTTTTTT,CSVDGRNTGELFF,.,.,TRBJ2-2,TRBV29-1
TGTGCCATCAGTGAGTCATCCTACGAGCAGTACTTC,CAISESSYEQYF,.,.,TRBJ2-7,TRBV10-3
TGTGCCAGCAGCTTGGTATCCGGCGGGCGACTCGTGGGGGCCAACGTCCTGACTTTC,CASSLVSGGRLVGANVLTF,.,.,TRBJ2-6,TRBV5-6
TGTGCCAGCAGTCCTCTGTTCGGGGAGACCCAGTACTTC,CASSPLFGETQYF,.,.,TRBJ2-5,TRBV6-4
TGTGCCAGTAGTAGGGCGAACACCGGGGAGCTGTTTTTT,CASSRANTGELFF,.,.,TRBJ2-2,TRBV19
TGTGCCAGCAGCAAATTCTTGGCAGGGGGGTATGGCTACACCTTC,CASSKFLAGGYGYTF,few,.,TRBJ1-2,TRBV21-1
TGTGCCAGCAGCCCCAGGACTGGAGGCTACGAGCAGTACTTC,CASSPRTGGYEQYF,.,.,TRBJ2-7,TRBV7-6
TGTGCCAGCTCACCATTTAACACGGGAACAGGGTCCCACGAGCAGTACTTC,CASSPFNTGTGSHEQYF,few,.,TRBJ2-7,TRBV18
TGTGCCAGCAGTGCGGGCCGGGGGAGTGAGCAGTTCTTC,CASSAGRGSEQFF,.,.,TRBJ2-1,TRBV6-1
TGTGCCAGCAGCCCCCAGAGTGCCGGGGCCACAGATACGCAGTATTTT,CASSPQSAGATDTQYF,.,.,TRBJ2-3,TRBV7-2